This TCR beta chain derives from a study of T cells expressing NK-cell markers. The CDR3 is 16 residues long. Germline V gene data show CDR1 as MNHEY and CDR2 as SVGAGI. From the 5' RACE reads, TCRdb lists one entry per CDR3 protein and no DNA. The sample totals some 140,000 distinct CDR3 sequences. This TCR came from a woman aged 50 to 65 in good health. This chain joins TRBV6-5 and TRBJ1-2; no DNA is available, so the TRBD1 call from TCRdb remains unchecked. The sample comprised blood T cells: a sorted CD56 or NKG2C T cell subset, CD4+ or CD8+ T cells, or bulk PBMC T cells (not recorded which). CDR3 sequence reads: CASSADSWGSNYGYTF.